Following are 8 T cell receptor beta chains from one sample sequenced in a study of shared clonotypes between healthy human individuals. This table comes from immunoSEQ multiplex PCR, and its TCRdb copy is limited to in-frame clones, with some not included. Of approximately 2.4 million clones listed, approximately 94% are singletons. Sequencing was carried out using naive CD4+ T cells sorted from blood. Subset described: CD45RA+ positively selected. The receptors originated from a man younger than 35 in good health.

With regard to this clone: Distinct nucleotide sequences in the sample also encode this CDR3. The CDR3 is CASSYRDRGSYEQYF. In nucleotides, the CDR3 is TGTGCCAGCAGTTACAGGGACCGGGGTTCCTACGAGCAGTACTTC. The rearrangement links TRBV6-5 to TRBJ2-7, with D tentatively TRBD1 or TRBD2 (5 bases each). The CDR3 is 15 amino acids. Germline V gene sequence: CDR1 MNHEY, CDR2 SVGAGI. V was clipped by 2 bases and J by 1 base, with 12 bases between them.

About this clone: The sample carries other DNA sequences with the same CDR3. The chain uses TRBV5-1 and TRBJ2-2; D remains unclear. The V gene lost 5 bases and the J gene lost 1 base, with 3 bases spanning the gap. The CDR3 is made up of 12 amino acids. The germline V gene encodes CDR1 SGHRS and CDR2 YFSETQ. The CDR3 region is CASSENTGELFF. The CDR3 nucleotides read TGCGCCAGCAGTGAGAACACCGGGGAGCTGTTTTTT.

V usage is TRBV30 and J usage is TRBJ1-2; possibly TRBD1 for D (5 bases). Deletions cut 8 bases from V and 3 bases from J, with 19 bases between. Germline V gene lookup returns CDR1 GTSNPN and CDR2 SVGIG (reference sequence). The CDR3 runs to 14 residues. CDR3 sequence reads: CASSPGTSDYGYTF. In DNA form, the CDR3 reads TGTGCCAGCTCACCAGGGACCTCTGACTATGGCTACACCTTC.

This clone was detected once. The V call is TRBV6-6, the J call TRBJ2-7; the match to TRBD2 covers 10 bases. The trim removed 8 bases at V and 3 bases at J, leaving 4 bases unmatched. The CDR3 is 13 amino acids. Germline loops: CDR1 MNHNY, CDR2 SVGAGI (reference sequence). The CDR3 DNA follows: TGTGCCAGCCAGAAGCGGGAGGGCTACGAGCAGTACTTC. It codes for CASQKREGYEQYF.

The chain combines TRBV19 with TRBJ1-1; D is possibly TRBD1 (6 bases). The germline V gene encodes CDR1 LNHDA and CDR2 SQIVND (reference sequence). The CDR3 loop spans 16 amino acids. V was cut by 2 bases and J by 4 bases, with 17 bases left in between. CDR3 in amino acids: CASSITGGIYSTEAFF. CDR3 nucleotide sequence: TGTGCCAGTAGTATAACGGGGGGCATTTACTCCACTGAAGCTTTCTTT.

V usage is TRBV30 and J usage is TRBJ1-1; possibly TRBD1 for D (5 bases). V was cut by 3 bases and J by 4 bases, with 18 bases left in between. CDR1 and CDR2 from the germline V gene are GTSNPN and SVGIG (reference sequence). This CDR3 spans 15 amino acids. The CDR3 loop reads CAWSRGAAGGTEAFF. As DNA, the CDR3 is TGTGCCTGGAGCCGTGGGGCGGCCGGTGGCACTGAAGCTTTCTTT.

This chain links TRBV7-2 with TRBJ1-1; the D is unclear. V was shortened by 0 bases and J by 1 base, with 12 bases between the two germline ends. Germline values: CDR1 SGHTA, CDR2 FQGNSA. There are 16 residues in the CDR3. In DNA, the CDR3 is TGTGCCAGCAGCTTAGCGTCAAGCCTTTCGAACACTGAAGCTTTCTTT. Residues: CASSLASSLSNTEAFF.

In DNA form, the CDR3 reads TGTGCCAGCAGTGAAGCCCGAACACTCATCAATCAGCCCCAGCATTTT. Its translation is CASSEARTLINQPQHF. The chain uses TRBV6-1 and TRBJ1-5; no reliable D call. Trimming shortened V by 0 bases and J by 3 bases, and 12 bases separated the two germline ends. Germline CDR1 MNHNS, CDR2 SASEGT. The CDR3 runs to 16 residues.